This passage covers 32 T cell receptor beta chains from one sample sequenced in a study of cytomegalovirus exposure and HLA in healthy donors. 13 Jbeta primers and 60 Vbeta primers were used for the PCR. Assay used: immunoSEQ multiplex PCR; TCRdb lists only in-frame clones, some missing. Here the sample spans about 70,000 clones, 60% to 80% being singletons. Specimen: PBMCs. These receptors came from a man aged 30 to 39 in good health and CMV-seronegative.

The V gene is TRBV9, the J gene TRBJ1-1; 10 positions match TRBD1. J lost 10 bases, V lost 4 bases, and 10 bases had no gene match. The CDR3 totals 14 residues. Germline V gene lookup returns CDR1 SGDLS and CDR2 YYNGEE. The CDR3 coding sequence is TGTGCCAGCAGCTTTTCCGGGACAGGGGATCCAGCTTTCTTT. Translating it yields CASSFSGTGDPAFF. Full variable domain (rest looked up from reference TRBV9 and TRBJ1-1): DSGVTQTPKHLITATGQRVTLRCSPRSGDLSVYWYQQSLDQGLQFLIQYYNGEERAKGNILERFSAQQFPDLHSELNLSSLELGDSALYFCASSFSGTGDPAFFGQGTRLTVV.

The V and J genes are TRBV30 and TRBJ1-4; D perhaps matches TRBD1 (6 bases). Trimming took 5 bases from V and 8 from J, leaving 18 bases between them. The CDR3 has 14 residues. Germline CDR1 is GTSNPN and CDR2 is SVGIG (reference sequence). CDR3 sequence (DNA): TGTGCCTGGTCGCGGACAGCCACCGGGGAAAAACTGTTTTTT. Its protein is CAWSRTATGEKLFF.

This CDR3 is CASSLGQGGGNQPQHF. CDR3 bases: TGTGCCAGCAGCTTAGGACAGGGTGGAGGCAATCAGCCCCAGCATTTT. The gene calls are TRBV7-6 and TRBJ1-5; 7 bases match TRBD1. The CDR3 loop spans 16 amino acids. V was pared by 1 base and J by 2 bases, with 5 bases of the junction left unmatched. Germline CDR1 reads SGHVS; CDR2 reads FNYEAQ.

This clone has just a few counts. The chain recombines TRBV30 with TRBJ1-6; no firm D call. V lost 0 bases, J lost 10 bases, and 13 bases lay in between. CDR3 length: 14 residues. Germline CDR1 GTSNPN, CDR2 SVGIG (reference sequence). In DNA, the CDR3 is TGTGCCTGGAGTGTAGTTACCCAGAACTCACCCCTCCACTTT. Translation gives CAWSVVTQNSPLHF.

This clone has more than one count but fewer than ten. This chain uses TRBV5-1 with TRBJ1-1, with a tentative D call TRBD1 (5 bases). With 3 bases removed from V and 5 bases from J, the gap between germline ends came to 14 bases. Germline V lookup: CDR1 SGHRS, CDR2 YFSETQ. This CDR3 region has 14 residues. The CDR3 protein is CASSWDGAGTEAFF. The DNA of the CDR3 is TGCGCCAGCAGCTGGGACGGCGCGGGGACTGAAGCTTTCTTT. The complete variable domain, with remaining parts taken from reference TRBV5-1 and TRBJ1-1, reads KAGVTQTPRYLIKTRGQQVTLSCSPISGHRSVSWYQQTPGQGLQFLFEYFSETQRNKGNFPGRFSGRQFSNSRSEMNVSTLELGDSALYLCASSWDGAGTEAFFGQGTRLTVV.

The chain joins TRBV25-1 to TRBJ1-5; D gene uncertain. The CDR3 totals 14 residues. Trimming shortened V by 5 bases and J by 7 bases, and 15 bases separated the two germline ends. Per germline, CDR1 MGHDK and CDR2 SYGVNS. The CDR3 DNA is TGTGCCAGCAGTCCTGAGGCGGATTGGCAGCCCCAGCATTTT. Translation gives CASSPEADWQPQHF.

The chain recombines TRBV6-5 with TRBJ2-5; 8 bases are shared with TRBD2. V lost 4 bases and J lost 3; bases outside the gene matches: 7. The germline CDR1 and CDR2 sequences are MNHEY and SVGAGI. This CDR3 has 15 amino acids. Here the CDR3 DNA reads TGTGCCAGCAGTTTGGAAGCGGGGGCGGAAGAGACCCAGTACTTC. It specifies CASSLEAGAEETQYF.

There are a few counts of this clone. The V and J genes are TRBV6-1 and TRBJ1-1, with D possibly TRBD1 on 5 matching bases. V lost 5 bases and J 10 bases, leaving 14 bases between the germline ends. The length of the CDR3 is 12 residues. The germline V gene has CDR1 MNHNS and CDR2 SASEGT. The CDR3 nucleotides read TGTGCCAGCAGTAAGACAGCGTCCGTAGCTTTCTTT. It codes for CASSKTASVAFF.

This chain's CDR3 is CATRGVPLTETQYF. The DNA for the CDR3 is TGTGCCACCCGAGGAGTCCCCCTGACGGAGACCCAGTACTTC. The chain uses TRBV10-3 and TRBJ2-5; D is undetermined. The germline gives CDR1 ENHRY, CDR2 SYGVKD. The CDR3 covers 14 residues. V was cut by 10 bases and J by 5 bases, with 20 bases left in between.

This clone was seen a handful of times. The chain couples TRBV7-2 to TRBJ2-3; a weak D match, TRBD1 (6 bases). V was clipped by 5 bases and J by 6 bases, with 9 bases between them. This CDR3 is 12 amino acids long. The germline CDR1 and CDR2 sequences are SGHTA and FQGNSA. The CDR3: CASSARGDTQYF. CDR3 in DNA: TGTGCCAGCAGCGCTAGGGGGGATACGCAGTATTTT.

The V gene is TRBV5-4, the J gene TRBJ2-5, with D possibly being TRBD2 (5 bases). There are 15 residues in the CDR3. Between the trimmed V and J ends, which lost 0 bases and 0 bases, there was a span of 9 bases. Germline lookup yields CDR1 SGHNT and CDR2 YYREEE (reference sequence). CDR3 sequence: CASSLGGPYQETQYF. The CDR3 DNA reads TGTGCCAGCAGCTTGGGAGGGCCCTACCAAGAGACCCAGTACTTC.

This clone is a singleton in its sample. The V gene is TRBV29-1, the J gene TRBJ1-2; D unresolved. The CDR3 spans 10 residues. V lost 6 bases and J lost 3, with 5 bases in between. Germline CDR1 and CDR2: SQVTM and ANQGSEA. CDR3 nucleotides: TGCAGCGTAGACTACTATGGCTACACCTTC. Translation: CSVDYYGYTF.

The chain links TRBV7-9 to TRBJ2-7; weak D call: TRBD2 (5 bases). Deletions cut 4 bases from V and 0 bases from J, with 10 bases between. The length of the CDR3 is 14 residues. The germline V gene encodes CDR1 SEHNR and CDR2 FQNEAQ (reference sequence). CDR3 nucleotide sequence: TGTGCCAGCAGCTCTTGGCTAGCCTCCTACGAGCAGTACTTC. Its translation: CASSSWLASYEQYF.

The V gene is TRBV5-6, the J gene TRBJ1-5; possible D gene TRBD1, 5 bases. V shed 2 bases and J shed 4 bases, with 10 bases lying between them. CDR1 is SGHDT and CDR2 is YYEEEE in the germline V gene. The CDR3 loop spans 14 amino acids. CDR3 DNA: TGTGCCAGCAGCTTCGTGGGGGGAAATCAGCCCCAGCATTTT. The encoded protein is CASSFVGGNQPQHF. Full variable domain (missing parts from reference TRBV5-6 and TRBJ1-5): DAGVTQSPTHLIKTRGQQVTLRCSPKSGHDTVSWYQQALGQGPQFIFQYYEEEERQRGNFPDRFSGHQFPNYSSELNVNALLLGDSALYLCASSFVGGNQPQHFGDGTRLSIL.

Only a few counts were recorded for this clone. The CDR3 DNA follows: TGTGCCAGCAGCTTGATACTTAGCAATCAGCCCCAGCATTTT. Translation: CASSLILSNQPQHF. The J gene is TRBJ1-5, the V gene TRBV5-5; D remains unclear. Germline V gene lookup returns CDR1 SGHKS and CDR2 YYEKEE (reference sequence). The V end was cut by 1 base, the J end by 0 bases, with 5 bases between. The CDR3 has 14 amino acids.

The gene calls are TRBV29-1 and TRBJ1-5; weak D call: TRBD1 (6 bases). Germline CDR1 SQVTM, CDR2 ANQGSEA. V was clipped by 1 base and J by 6 bases, with 13 bases between them. CDR3 length: 14 amino acids. CDR3 nucleotide sequence: TGCAGCGTTGAAGTGGGAGGGGGGGGTCAGCCCCAGCATTTT. Translating it yields CSVEVGGGGQPQHF.

CDR3 residues: CASSLAEGLAGSYEQYF. The CDR3 DNA reads as TGCGCCAGCAGCTTGGCCGAAGGACTAGCGGGTTCCTACGAGCAGTACTTC. The chain uses TRBV5-1 and TRBJ2-7; 11 nucleotides agree with TRBD2. CDR1 and CDR2 (germline): SGHRS, YFSETQ. CDR3 length: 17 amino acids. Trimming cost V 0 bases and J 1 base; bases outside gene matches: 6.

Worth noting for this clone: Germline and junction disagree at one end, which may indicate a read error. The gene calls are TRBV6-1 and TRBJ1-5; 7 bases are a match to TRBD1. CDR3 length: 15 residues. The V gene's germline CDR1 is MNHNS and CDR2 SASEGT. CDR3 sequence reads: CASTNRGMSNRPQHF. For the CDR3, the DNA is TGTGCCAGCACTAACAGGGGAATGAGCAATCGGCCCCAGCATTTT.

This clone was detected only a few times. The chain employs TRBV5-1 and TRBJ2-7, with 7 bases aligning to TRBD1. The ends lost 2 bases at V and 3 bases at J; junction bases unmatched: 8. The germline V gene encodes CDR1 SGHRS and CDR2 YFSETQ. The CDR3 loop spans 15 amino acids. The CDR3 reads CASSFLDRAGYEQYF. CDR3 nucleotide sequence: TGCGCCAGCAGCTTTCTCGACAGGGCGGGCTACGAGCAGTACTTC.

This clone was observed once. The chain has TRBV4-2 and TRBJ2-5; 9 bases are shared with TRBD1. Germline V lookup: CDR1 LGHNA, CDR2 YNFKEQ. The CDR3 runs to 15 residues. Losses at the gene ends were 2 bases for V and 5 bases for J; bases not matched to a gene: 6. CDR3: CASSQQQGAGETQYF. The CDR3 DNA reads as TGTGCCAGCAGCCAACAACAGGGGGCCGGGGAGACCCAGTACTTC.

This sequence joins TRBV6-5 and TRBJ2-5; 8 nucleotides match TRBD1. CDR3 size: 14 residues. Germline V CDR1 and CDR2: MNHEY, SVGAGI. V dropped 6 bases and J dropped 1; count of bases not matched to a gene: 4. CDR3 amino acids: CASSPGTGQETQYF. The CDR3, as DNA: TGTGCCAGCAGCCCCGGGACAGGCCAAGAGACCCAGTACTTC.

V gene TRBV7-8 combines with J gene TRBJ1-4; D is undetermined. CDR1 and CDR2 from the germline V gene are SGHVS and FQNEAQ. The CDR3 has 14 amino acids. Trimming stripped 5 bases from V and 7 bases from J, with 14 bases between. CDR3 protein: CASSNGVVGEKLFF. DNA of the CDR3: TGTGCCAGCAGCAACGGGGTGGTGGGTGAAAAACTGTTTTTT.

The chain links TRBV27 to TRBJ1-2; D ambiguous. V lost 3 bases and J lost 2, with 10 bases in between. CDR1 and CDR2 (germline): MNHEY, SMNVEV (reference sequence). The CDR3 consists of 14 residues. CDR3 residues: CASSFSRSNYGYTF. CDR3 sequence (DNA): TGTGCCAGCAGTTTCTCCAGGTCCAACTATGGCTACACCTTC.

The chain carries TRBV5-1 and TRBJ2-7; D not certain. V was pared by 1 base and J by 1 base, with 6 bases between. Germline V gives CDR1 SGHRS, CDR2 YFSETQ. The CDR3 contains 13 residues. CDR3: CASSLRGSYEQYF. In nucleotides, the CDR3 is TGCGCCAGCAGCTTGAGAGGTTCCTACGAGCAGTACTTC.

This clone was observed a handful of times. The chain links TRBV29-1 to TRBJ2-7; TRBD1 agrees at 8 bases. The CDR3 is 17 amino acids. V was pared by 1 base and J by 0 bases, with 11 bases of the junction left unmatched. Germline assignment: CDR1 SQVTM and CDR2 ANQGSEA. The DNA of the CDR3 is TGCAGCGTTGAAGGGAATTCGGGACAGGAGAGCTCCTACGAGCAGTACTTC. Encoded protein: CSVEGNSGQESSYEQYF.

The V and J genes are TRBV7-3 and TRBJ2-5; D unclear. Looked up from germline, CDR1 is SGHTA and CDR2 is FQGTGA. Trimming pared 0 bases from V and 3 bases from J, leaving 11 bases between. The CDR3 is made up of 15 amino acids. The CDR3, as DNA: TGTGCCAGCAGCTTAACACGCGCTAGAGAAGAGACCCAGTACTTC. It encodes CASSLTRAREETQYF.

In its sample, this clone was seen once. This chain connects TRBV27 to TRBJ2-7; D is uncertain. Germline CDR1 reads MNHEY; CDR2 reads SMNVEV (reference sequence). This CDR3 region has 14 residues. Trimming pared 0 bases from V and 2 bases from J, leaving 8 bases between. The CDR3 protein is CASSLSRPTYEQYF. The CDR3 DNA reads as TGTGCCAGCAGTTTATCCAGGCCAACCTACGAGCAGTACTTC.

V gene TRBV7-9 combines with J gene TRBJ2-2; 9 positions match TRBD1. The V and J ends lost 5 bases and 2 bases, in that order; junction bases with no gene match: 3. Germline V gene data show CDR1 as SEHNR and CDR2 as FQNEAQ (reference sequence). CDR3 length equals 15 residues. The CDR3: CASSDRGLNTGELFF. The CDR3 bases are TGTGCCAGCAGCGACAGGGGGTTAAACACCGGGGAGCTGTTTTTT.

The V and J genes are TRBV6-6 and TRBJ2-7, with a possible D match to TRBD1 (5 bases). V lost 4 bases and J lost 2, with 15 bases in between. CDR1 is MNHNY and CDR2 is SVGAGI in the germline V gene (reference sequence). The length of the CDR3 is 15 residues. The CDR3 DNA follows: TGTGCCAGCAGTTCACACCCACAGGTAACCTACGAGCAGTACTTC. Encoded protein: CASSSHPQVTYEQYF.

This rearrangement joins TRBV7-9 to TRBJ1-2; D possibly corresponds to TRBD1 (6 bases). The CDR3 is made up of 17 amino acids. Germline V gene sequence: CDR1 SEHNR, CDR2 FQNEAQ (reference sequence). The germline V and J ends were trimmed by 5 bases and 3 bases, with 22 bases remaining between them. CDR3 sequence (DNA): TGTGCCAGCAGCCGATATGCGGGGGCCGAGGGGTACTATGGCTACACCTTC. Its protein is CASSRYAGAEGYYGYTF. Based on the CDR3 plus reference TRBV7-9 and TRBJ1-2, the full variable domain is DTGVSQNPRHKITKRGQNVTFRCDPISEHNRLYWYRQTLGQGPEFLTYFQNEAQLEKSRLLSDRFSAERPKGSFSTLEIQRTEQGDSAMYLCASSRYAGAEGYYGYTFGSGTRLTVV.

The V and J genes are TRBV10-1 and TRBJ2-5; D possibly corresponds to TRBD1 (6 bases). V shed 7 bases and J shed 3 bases, with 12 bases lying between them. CDR1 is WNHNN, CDR2 SYGVQD, per germline (reference sequence). This CDR3 contains 13 residues. As DNA, the CDR3 is TGCGCCAGCATTAGAGGGGGAGAAGAGACCCAGTACTTC. It specifies CASIRGGEETQYF.

This rearrangement joins TRBV2 to TRBJ2-1; tentatively, D is TRBD1 (6 bases). CDR1 and CDR2 (germline): SNHLY, FYNNEI. The CDR3 consists of 14 residues. The V end lost 5 bases, the J end lost 11 bases, and 19 bases lay between the germline ends. The CDR3 sequence is CASSQLGTGNQQFF. CDR3 bases: TGTGCCAGCAGTCAATTAGGCACAGGGAATCAGCAGTTCTTC.